This paragraph covers one T cell receptor (beta chain) sequence. The method was immunoSEQ multiplex PCR; TCRdb's version includes in-frame clones alone and lacks a portion of them. This table holds about 71,000 clones, roughly 80% found once. This entry comes from a study of blood T cell repertoires in COVID-19. Germline V gene sequence: CDR1 SGHKS, CDR2 YYEKEE (reference sequence). The CDR3 has 15 residues. The V gene lost 2 bases and the J gene lost 10 bases, with 19 bases spanning the gap. The specimen sequenced was peripheral blood. This sequence was found in a woman of 80 years or more with acute or convalescent COVID-19. The V gene is TRBV5-5, the J gene TRBJ2-1; TRBD2 is a possible D gene (6 bases). CDR3 loop: CASSFPGVGTLEQFF. In nucleotides, the CDR3 is TGTGCCAGCAGCTTCCCGGGGGTGGGTACCTTAGAGCAGTTCTTC.